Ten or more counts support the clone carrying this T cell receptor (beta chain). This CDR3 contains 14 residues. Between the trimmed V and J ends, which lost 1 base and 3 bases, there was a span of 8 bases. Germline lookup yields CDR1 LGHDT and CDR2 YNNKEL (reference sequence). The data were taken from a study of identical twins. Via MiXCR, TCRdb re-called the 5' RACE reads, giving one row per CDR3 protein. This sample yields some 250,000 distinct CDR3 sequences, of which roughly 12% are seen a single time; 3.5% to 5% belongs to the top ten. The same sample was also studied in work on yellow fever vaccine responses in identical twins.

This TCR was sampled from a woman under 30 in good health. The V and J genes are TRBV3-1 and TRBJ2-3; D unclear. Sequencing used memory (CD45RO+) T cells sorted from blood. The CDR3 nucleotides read TGTGCCAGCAGCCAAGCCGGGTCGACAGATACGCAGTATTTT. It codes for CASSQAGSTDTQYF.